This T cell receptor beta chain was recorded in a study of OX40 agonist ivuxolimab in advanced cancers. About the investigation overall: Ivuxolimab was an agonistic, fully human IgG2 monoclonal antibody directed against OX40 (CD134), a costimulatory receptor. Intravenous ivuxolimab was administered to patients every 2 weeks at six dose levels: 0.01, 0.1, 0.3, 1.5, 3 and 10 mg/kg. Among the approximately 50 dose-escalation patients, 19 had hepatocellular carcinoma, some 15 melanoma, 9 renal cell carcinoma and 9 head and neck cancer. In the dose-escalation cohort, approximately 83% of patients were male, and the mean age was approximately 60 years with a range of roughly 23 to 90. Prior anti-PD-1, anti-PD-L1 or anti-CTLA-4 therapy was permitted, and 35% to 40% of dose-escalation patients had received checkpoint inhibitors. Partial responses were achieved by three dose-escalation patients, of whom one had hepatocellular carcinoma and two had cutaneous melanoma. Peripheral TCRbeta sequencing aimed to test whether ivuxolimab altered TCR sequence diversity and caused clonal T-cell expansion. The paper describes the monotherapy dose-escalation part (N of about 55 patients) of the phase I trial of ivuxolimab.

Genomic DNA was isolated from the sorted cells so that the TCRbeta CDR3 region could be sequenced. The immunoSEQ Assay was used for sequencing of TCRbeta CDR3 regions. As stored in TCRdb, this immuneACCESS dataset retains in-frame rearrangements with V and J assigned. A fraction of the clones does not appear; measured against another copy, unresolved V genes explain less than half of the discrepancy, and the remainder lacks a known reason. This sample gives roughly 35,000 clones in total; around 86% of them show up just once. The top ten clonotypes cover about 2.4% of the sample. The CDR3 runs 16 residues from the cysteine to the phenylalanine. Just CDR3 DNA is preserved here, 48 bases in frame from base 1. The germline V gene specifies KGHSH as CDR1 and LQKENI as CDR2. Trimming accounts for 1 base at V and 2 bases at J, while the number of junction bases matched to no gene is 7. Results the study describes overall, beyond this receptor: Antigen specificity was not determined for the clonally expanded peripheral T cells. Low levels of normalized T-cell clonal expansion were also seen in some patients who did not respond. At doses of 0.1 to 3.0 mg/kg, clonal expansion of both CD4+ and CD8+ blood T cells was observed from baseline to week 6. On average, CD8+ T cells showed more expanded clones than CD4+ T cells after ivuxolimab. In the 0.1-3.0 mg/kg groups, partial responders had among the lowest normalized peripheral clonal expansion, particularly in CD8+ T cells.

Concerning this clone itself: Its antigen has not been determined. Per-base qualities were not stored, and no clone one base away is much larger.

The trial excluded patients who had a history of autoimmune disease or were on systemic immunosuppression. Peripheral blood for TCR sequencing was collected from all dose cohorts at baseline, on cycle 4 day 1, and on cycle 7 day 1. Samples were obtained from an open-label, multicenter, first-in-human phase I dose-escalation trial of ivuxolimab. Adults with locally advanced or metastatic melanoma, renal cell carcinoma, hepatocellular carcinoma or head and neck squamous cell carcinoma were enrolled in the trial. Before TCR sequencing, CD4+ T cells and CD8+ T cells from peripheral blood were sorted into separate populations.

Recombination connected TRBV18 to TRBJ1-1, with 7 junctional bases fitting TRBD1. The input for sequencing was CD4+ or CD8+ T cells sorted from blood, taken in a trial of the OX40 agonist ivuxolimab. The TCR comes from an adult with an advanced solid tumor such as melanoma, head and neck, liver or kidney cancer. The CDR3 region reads CASSPRRQGGNTEAFF. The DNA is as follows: TGTGCCAGCTCACCACGTCGCCAGGGGGGTAACACTGAAGCTTTCTTT.